This TCR beta chain was found in a study of Ad26.COV2.S vaccination and SARS-CoV-2 variants. Study in general: Participants got Ad26.COV2.S intramuscularly, once or twice 56 days apart.

Concerning this clone: The antigen is not known.

CDR3 length equals 16 residues. CDR1 and CDR2 (germline): SGHTA, FQGNSA. V dropped 0 bases and J dropped 4; count of bases not matched to a gene: 8. Whole-study findings and limits: Those who received the vaccine showed greater spike-specific TCR breadth than those given placebo. Comparability of non-spike TCR breadth was observed across vaccine and placebo recipients.

Sequencing was performed with immunoSEQ multiplex PCR; in TCRdb, only in-frame clones are kept and a portion is missing. This table holds hundreds of thousands of clones, about nine tenths found once. Treatment denoted: some 20 received Ad26.COV2.S at low or high dose, single or two shots; roughly five received placebo; per-sample allocation not given. Vaccine and placebo recipients were sampled on day 63 after the first injection. Donor was an adult aged 18-55 years in Boston. The sample consisted of peripheral blood, taken in a trial of Ad26.COV2.S vaccine versus placebo. The sequence came from a person between 18 and 65 years old who received the Ad26.COV2.S COVID-19 vaccine or a placebo. This sequence joins TRBV7-2 and TRBJ2-7; 8 bases are shared with TRBD1. The DNA of the CDR3 is TGTGCCAGCAGCTTAGCGGATGCAGGGGGCAAATACGAGCAGTACTTC. Translation: CASSLADAGGKYEQYF.